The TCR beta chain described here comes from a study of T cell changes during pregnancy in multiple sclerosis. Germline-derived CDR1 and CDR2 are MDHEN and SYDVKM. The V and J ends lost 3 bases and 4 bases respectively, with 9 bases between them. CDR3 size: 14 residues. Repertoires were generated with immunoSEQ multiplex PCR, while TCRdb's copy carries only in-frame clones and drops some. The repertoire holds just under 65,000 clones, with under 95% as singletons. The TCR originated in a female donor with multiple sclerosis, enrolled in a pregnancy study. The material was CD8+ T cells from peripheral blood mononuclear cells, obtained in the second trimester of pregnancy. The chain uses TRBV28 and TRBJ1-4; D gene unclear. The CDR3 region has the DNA TGTGCCAGCAGTTTGGCTCCTCTTAATGAAAAACTGTTTTTT. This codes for CASSLAPLNEKLFF. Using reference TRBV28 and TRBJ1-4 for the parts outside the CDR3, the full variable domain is DVKVTQSSRYLVKRTGEKVFLECVQDMDHENMFWYRQDPGLGLRLIYFSYDVKMKEKGDIPEGYSVSREKKERFSLILESASTNQTSMYLCASSLAPLNEKLFFGSGTQLSVL.